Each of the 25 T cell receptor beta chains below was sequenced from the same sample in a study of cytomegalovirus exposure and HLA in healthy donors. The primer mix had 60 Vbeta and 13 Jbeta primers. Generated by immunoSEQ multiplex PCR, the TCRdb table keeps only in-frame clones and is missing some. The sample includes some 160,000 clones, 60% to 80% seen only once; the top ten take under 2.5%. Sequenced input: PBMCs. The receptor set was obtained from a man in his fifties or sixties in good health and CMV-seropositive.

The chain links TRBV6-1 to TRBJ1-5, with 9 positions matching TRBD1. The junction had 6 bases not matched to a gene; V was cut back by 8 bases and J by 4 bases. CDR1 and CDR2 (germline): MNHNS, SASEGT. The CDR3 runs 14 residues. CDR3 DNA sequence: TGTGCCAGCGCGGGAGGACAGGGGAATCAGCCCCAGCATTTT. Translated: CASAGGQGNQPQHF.

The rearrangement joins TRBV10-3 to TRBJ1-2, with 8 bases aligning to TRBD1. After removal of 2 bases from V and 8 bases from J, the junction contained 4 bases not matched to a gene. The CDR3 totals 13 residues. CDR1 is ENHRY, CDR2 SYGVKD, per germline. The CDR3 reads CAISENNRGGYTF. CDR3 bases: TGTGCCATCAGTGAGAACAACAGGGGGGGCTACACCTTC.

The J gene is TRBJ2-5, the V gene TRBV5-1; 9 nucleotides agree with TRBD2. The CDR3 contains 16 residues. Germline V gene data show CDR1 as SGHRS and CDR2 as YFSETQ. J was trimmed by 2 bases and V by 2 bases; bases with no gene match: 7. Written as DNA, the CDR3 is TGCGCCAGCAGCTTTTTTGGCGGGGGGGCACAAGAGACCCAGTACTTC. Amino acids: CASSFFGGGAQETQYF.

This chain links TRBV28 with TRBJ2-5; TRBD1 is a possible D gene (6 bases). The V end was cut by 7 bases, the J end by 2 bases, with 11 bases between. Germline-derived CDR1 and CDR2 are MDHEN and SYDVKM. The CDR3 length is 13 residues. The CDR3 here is CASTKDSQETQYF. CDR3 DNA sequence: TGTGCCAGCACCAAGGACAGTCAAGAGACCCAGTACTTC.

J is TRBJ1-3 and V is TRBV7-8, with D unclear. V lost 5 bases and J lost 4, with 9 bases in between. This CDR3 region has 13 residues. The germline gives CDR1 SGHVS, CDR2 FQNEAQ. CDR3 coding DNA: TGTGCCAGCAGCCAAGTACAAGGAAACACCATATATTTT. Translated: CASSQVQGNTIYF. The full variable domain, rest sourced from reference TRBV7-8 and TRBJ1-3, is GAGVSQSPRYKVAKRGQDVALRCDPISGHVSLFWYQQALGQGPEFLTYFQNEAQLDKSGLPSDRFFAERPEGSVSTLKIQRTQQEDSAVYLCASSQVQGNTIYFGEGSWLTVV.

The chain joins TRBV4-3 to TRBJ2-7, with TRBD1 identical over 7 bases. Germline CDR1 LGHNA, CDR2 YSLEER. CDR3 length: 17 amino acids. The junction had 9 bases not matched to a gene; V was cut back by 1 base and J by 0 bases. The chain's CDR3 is CASSQGVGAGGSYEQYF. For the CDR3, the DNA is TGCGCCAGCAGCCAAGGGGTGGGGGCAGGGGGCTCCTACGAGCAGTACTTC.

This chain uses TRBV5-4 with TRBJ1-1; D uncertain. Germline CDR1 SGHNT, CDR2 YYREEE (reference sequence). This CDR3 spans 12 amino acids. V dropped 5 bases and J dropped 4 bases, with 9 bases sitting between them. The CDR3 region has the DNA TGTGCCAGCAGGAGAGGGTTCACTGAAGCTTTCTTT. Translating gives CASRRGFTEAFF.

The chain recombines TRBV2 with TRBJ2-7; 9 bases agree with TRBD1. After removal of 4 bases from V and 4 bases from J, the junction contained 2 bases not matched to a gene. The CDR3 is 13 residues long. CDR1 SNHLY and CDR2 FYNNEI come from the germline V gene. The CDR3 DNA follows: TGTGCCAGCAGTGTACAGGGGGCTTACGAGCAGTACTTC. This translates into CASSVQGAYEQYF.

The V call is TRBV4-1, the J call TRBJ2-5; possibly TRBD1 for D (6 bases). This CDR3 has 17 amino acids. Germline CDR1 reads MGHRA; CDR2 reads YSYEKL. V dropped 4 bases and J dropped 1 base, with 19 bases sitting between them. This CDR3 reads CASSPEGDRRSQETQYF. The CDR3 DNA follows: TGCGCCAGCAGCCCGGAAGGAGACAGGAGGTCCCAAGAGACCCAGTACTTC.

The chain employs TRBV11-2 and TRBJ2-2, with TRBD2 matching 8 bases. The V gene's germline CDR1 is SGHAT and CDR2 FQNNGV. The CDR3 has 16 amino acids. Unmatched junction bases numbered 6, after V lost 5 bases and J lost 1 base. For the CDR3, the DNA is TGTGCCAGCAGCCCCGGGCTAGCGGGGAACACCGGGGAGCTGTTTTTT. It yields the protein CASSPGLAGNTGELFF.

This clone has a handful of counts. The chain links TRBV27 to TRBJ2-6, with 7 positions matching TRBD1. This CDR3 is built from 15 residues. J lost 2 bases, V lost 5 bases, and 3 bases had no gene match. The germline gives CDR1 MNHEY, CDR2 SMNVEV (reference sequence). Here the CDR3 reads CASSPDRAGANVLTF. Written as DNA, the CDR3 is TGTGCCAGCAGTCCCGACAGGGCTGGGGCCAACGTCCTGACTTTC.

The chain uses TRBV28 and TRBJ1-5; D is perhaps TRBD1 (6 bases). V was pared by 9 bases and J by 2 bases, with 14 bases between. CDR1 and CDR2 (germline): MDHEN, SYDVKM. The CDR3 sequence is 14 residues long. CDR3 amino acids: CASVGGPRNQPQHF. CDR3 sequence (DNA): TGTGCCAGTGTGGGGGGGCCTCGCAATCAGCCCCAGCATTTT.

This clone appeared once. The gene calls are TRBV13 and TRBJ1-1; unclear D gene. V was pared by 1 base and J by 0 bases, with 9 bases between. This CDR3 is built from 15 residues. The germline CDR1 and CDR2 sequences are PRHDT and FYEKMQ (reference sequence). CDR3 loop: CASSLAGLLNTEAFF. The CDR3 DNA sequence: TGTGCCAGCAGCTTAGCTGGACTTTTGAACACTGAAGCTTTCTTT.

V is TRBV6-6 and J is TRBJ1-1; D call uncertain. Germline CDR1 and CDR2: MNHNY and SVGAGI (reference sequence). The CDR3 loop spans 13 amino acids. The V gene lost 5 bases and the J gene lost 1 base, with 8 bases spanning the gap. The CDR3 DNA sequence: TGTGCCAGCAGTCTAGACCAGAACACTGAAGCTTTCTTT. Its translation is CASSLDQNTEAFF.

CDR3 amino acids: CASNSPKYTEAFF. CDR3 nucleotide sequence: TGTGCCAGCAACAGCCCCAAGTACACTGAAGCTTTCTTT. This rearrangement joins TRBV25-1 to TRBJ1-1; D remains ambiguous. Germline loops: CDR1 MGHDK, CDR2 SYGVNS. Deletions cut 7 bases from V and 3 bases from J, with 12 bases between. The CDR3 is 13 amino acids.

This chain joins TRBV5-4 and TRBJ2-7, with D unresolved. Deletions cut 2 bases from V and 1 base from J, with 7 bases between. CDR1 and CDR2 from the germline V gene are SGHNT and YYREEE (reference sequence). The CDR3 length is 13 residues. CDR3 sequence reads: CASSFRVSYEQYF. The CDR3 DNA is TGTGCCAGCAGCTTTAGAGTTTCCTACGAGCAGTACTTC.

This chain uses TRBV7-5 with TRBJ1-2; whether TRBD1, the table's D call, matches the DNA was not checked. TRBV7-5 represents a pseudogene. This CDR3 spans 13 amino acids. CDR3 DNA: TGTGCCAGAACCCCGTGCCGGGACAATGGCTACACCTTC. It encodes CARTPCRDNGYTF.

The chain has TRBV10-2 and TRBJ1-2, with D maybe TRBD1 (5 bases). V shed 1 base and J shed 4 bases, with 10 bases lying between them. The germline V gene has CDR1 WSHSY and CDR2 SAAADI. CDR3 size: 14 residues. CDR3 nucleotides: TGCGCCAGCAGTGAGTTCTGGGACTCCTATGGCTACACCTTC. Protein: CASSEFWDSYGYTF.

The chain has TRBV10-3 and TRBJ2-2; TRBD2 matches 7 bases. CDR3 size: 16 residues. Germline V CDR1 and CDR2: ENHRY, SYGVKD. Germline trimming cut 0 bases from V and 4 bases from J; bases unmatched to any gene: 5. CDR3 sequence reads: CAISESGLAATGELFF. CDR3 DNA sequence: TGTGCCATCAGTGAGTCGGGTCTAGCGGCCACCGGGGAGCTGTTTTTT.

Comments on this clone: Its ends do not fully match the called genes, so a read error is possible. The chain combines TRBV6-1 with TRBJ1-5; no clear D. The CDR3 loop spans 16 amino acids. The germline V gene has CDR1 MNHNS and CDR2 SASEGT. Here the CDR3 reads CAGSEIYTVQNQPQHF. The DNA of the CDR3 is TGTGCCGGCAGTGAAATATACACAGTTCAAAATCAGCCCCAGCATTTT.

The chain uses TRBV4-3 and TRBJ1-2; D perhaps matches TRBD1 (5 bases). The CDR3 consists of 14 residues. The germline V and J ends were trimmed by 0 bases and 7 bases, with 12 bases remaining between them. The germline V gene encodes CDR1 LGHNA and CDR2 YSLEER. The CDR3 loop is CASSQDWGGVGYTF. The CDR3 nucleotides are TGCGCCAGCAGCCAAGATTGGGGGGGAGTTGGCTACACCTTC.

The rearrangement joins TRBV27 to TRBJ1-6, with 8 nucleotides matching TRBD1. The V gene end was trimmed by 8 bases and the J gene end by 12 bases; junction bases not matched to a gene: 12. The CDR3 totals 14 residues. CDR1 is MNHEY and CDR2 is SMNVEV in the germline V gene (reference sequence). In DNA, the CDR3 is TGTGCCAGCGGATTCGACAGGGGTCGGGAACCCCTCCACTTT. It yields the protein CASGFDRGREPLHF.

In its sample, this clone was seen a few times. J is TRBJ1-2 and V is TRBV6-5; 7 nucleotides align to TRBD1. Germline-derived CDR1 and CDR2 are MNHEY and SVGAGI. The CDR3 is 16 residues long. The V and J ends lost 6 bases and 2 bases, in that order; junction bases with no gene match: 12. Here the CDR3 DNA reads TGTGCCAGCAGCTACGACAGGGTCGGATCCAACTATGGCTACACCTTC. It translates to CASSYDRVGSNYGYTF.

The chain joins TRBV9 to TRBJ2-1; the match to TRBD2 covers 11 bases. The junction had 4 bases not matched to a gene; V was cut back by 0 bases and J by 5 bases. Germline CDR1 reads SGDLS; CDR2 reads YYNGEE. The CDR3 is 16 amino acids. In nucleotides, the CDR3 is TGTGCCAGCAGCGTAGCTCCTAGCGGGGGGAACAATGAGCAGTTCTTC. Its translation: CASSVAPSGGNNEQFF.

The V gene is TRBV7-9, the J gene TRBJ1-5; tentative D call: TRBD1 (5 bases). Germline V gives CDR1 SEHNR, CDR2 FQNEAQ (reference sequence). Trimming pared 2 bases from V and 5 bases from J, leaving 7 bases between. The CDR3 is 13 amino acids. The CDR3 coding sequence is TGTGCCAGCAGCTTATCGGGGGATCAGCCCCAGCATTTT. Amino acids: CASSLSGDQPQHF.